Here is one T cell receptor beta chain with its context. The data were obtained in a study of blood T cell repertoires in COVID-19. Study information: COVID-19 samples collected from the United States, Italy and Spain covered acute and convalescent phases. Sources were T cells, B-cell-depleted T cells, or PBMCs; the material itself was cDNA or gDNA.

V lost 1 base and J 9 bases, leaving 20 bases between the germline ends. The CDR3 loop spans 16 amino acids. The germline CDR1 and CDR2 sequences are LGHNA and YSLEER. Per the original methods: By means of reference gene primer amplification, nucleated cell counts were estimated. Sequenced by immunoSEQ multiplex PCR; TCRdb stores in-frame clones only, minus some. V and J calls and clone size come straight from that table; D and trimming were deduced from the DNA. The repertoire holds roughly 410,000 clones, with around 91% as singletons. The sequence was obtained from a woman aged 40 to 50 with COVID-19, enrolled during active disease. The chain carries TRBV4-3 and TRBJ2-3; a weak D match, TRBD2 (6 bases). Sequencing input: peripheral blood. CDR3 amino acids: CASSQVVGGAPRTQYF. The CDR3, as DNA: TGCGCCAGCAGCCAAGTTGTAGGCGGGGCCCCTCGGACGCAGTATTTT.